These T cell receptor beta chains were read from a single sample in a study of patients and donors after allogeneic stem cell transplantation. TCRdb reprocessed the RT-PCR reads with MiXCR, giving one entry per CDR3 protein. The sample gives roughly 940,000 distinct CDR3 sequences, about a sixth of which show up once; around 6% is in the top ten. The sequenced material came from blood, either unsorted or a sorted T cell fraction (not recorded which). These receptors came from a human donor who was either an allogeneic HSCT recipient or a stem cell or donor lymphocyte infusion donor (not recorded which). It is not recorded whose cells these are; they may come from a transplant donor. Each CDR3 is given with its conserved first and last residue. Fields, in order: D gene, J gene, V gene, clone size, CDR3 protein, CDR3 DNA. D genes are given only for firm matches. Only part of the rows carry a size: once, few, many, or a class if the clone is expanded.

D: TRBD1
J: TRBJ2-7
V: TRBV10-3
size: few
CDR3: CAISPTRDRTYEQYF
DNA: TGTGCCATCAGTCCAACCCGGGACAGAACCTACGAGCAGTACTTC

D: NA
J: TRBJ1-2
V: TRBV12-3/TRBV12-4
size: few
CDR3: CASSLGTPGYGYTF
DNA: TGTGCCAGCAGTTTAGGGACCCCGGGCTATGGCTACACCTTC

D: NA
J: TRBJ2-3
V: TRBV6-5
size: NA
CDR3: CASSYGRARTDTQYF
DNA: TGTGCCAGCAGTTACGGGCGGGCGCGCACAGATACGCAGTATTTT

D: NA
J: TRBJ1-5
V: TRBV6-1
size: few
CDR3: CASSRGTGQNQPQHF
DNA: TGTGCCAGCAGCCGTGGGACGGGACAAAATCAGCCCCAGCATTTT

D: TRBD1
J: TRBJ2-1
V: TRBV6-2/TRBV6-3
size: NA
CDR3: CASSYGTGVEQFF
DNA: TGTGCCAGCAGTTACGGAACAGGGGTCGAGCAGTTCTTC

D: NA
J: TRBJ1-1
V: TRBV25-1
size: NA
CDR3: CASSELPGTPKEGTEAFF
DNA: TGTGCCAGCAGTGAATTACCCGGGACACCCAAAGAAGGGACTGAAGCTTTCTTT

D: NA
J: TRBJ1-5
V: TRBV27
size: NA
CDR3: CASSLRRPSNQPQHF
DNA: TGTGCCAGCAGTTTAAGACGCCCAAGCAATCAGCCCCAGCATTTT

D: TRBD1
J: TRBJ2-7
V: TRBV4-3
size: few
CDR3: CASSQGQAYYEQYF
DNA: TGCGCCAGCAGCCAGGGACAGGCTTACTACGAGCAGTACTTC

D: TRBD1
J: TRBJ1-1
V: TRBV6-5
size: few
CDR3: CASSYSHTTGDTEAFF
DNA: TGTGCCAGCAGTTATTCACACACCACAGGGGACACTGAAGCTTTCTTT

D: TRBD1
J: TRBJ2-3
V: TRBV15
size: once
CDR3: CATSVGTGGLVDTQYF
DNA: TGTGCCACCAGCGTCGGGACAGGGGGACTTGTAGATACGCAGTATTTT

D: NA
J: TRBJ2-1
V: TRBV24-1
size: NA
CDR3: CATSRGSRNNEQFF
DNA: TGTGCCACCAGTCGGGGGTCCAGAAACAATGAGCAGTTCTTC

D: NA
J: TRBJ2-7
V: TRBV5-4
size: NA
CDR3: CASSLGIRGSSYEQYF
DNA: TGTGCCAGCAGCTTGGGGATCAGGGGTAGCTCCTACGAGCAGTACTTC

D: NA
J: TRBJ1-5
V: TRBV27
size: few
CDR3: CASSLSSGRVQPQHF
DNA: TGTGCCAGCAGTTTATCGTCGGGCAGGGTGCAGCCCCAGCATTTT

D: NA
J: TRBJ1-2
V: TRBV29-1
size: NA
CDR3: CSGLGDQRGYTF
DNA: TGCAGCGGACTAGGGGACCAGAGGGGCTACACCTTC

D: NA
J: TRBJ1-1
V: TRBV20-1
size: NA
CDR3: CSFGGAFF
DNA: TGCAGTTTTGGTGGTGCTTTCTTT

D: TRBD2
J: TRBJ2-7
V: TRBV6-2/TRBV6-3
size: NA
CDR3: CASGSGRVGYEQYF
DNA: TGTGCCAGCGGTAGCGGGAGAGTGGGCTACGAGCAGTACTTC

D: NA
J: TRBJ1-1
V: TRBV12-3/TRBV12-4
size: many
CDR3: CASNVRGPEAFF
DNA: TGTGCCAGCAACGTGAGAGGTCCTGAAGCTTTCTTT

D: NA
J: TRBJ1-4
V: TRBV7-9
size: NA
CDR3: CASSRSGTRLREKLFF
DNA: TGTGCCAGCAGCCGATCCGGGACTCGACTGAGAGAAAAACTGTTTTTT

D: NA
J: TRBJ1-2
V: TRBV7-4
size: NA
CDR3: CASSLTPPRAYGYTF
DNA: TGTGCCAGCAGCTTAACCCCCCCCAGGGCCTATGGCTACACCTTC

D: TRBD2
J: TRBJ2-7
V: TRBV6-5
size: NA
CDR3: CASSYRTSGRAHEQYF
DNA: TGTGCCAGCAGTTACCGGACTAGCGGGAGGGCCCACGAGCAGTACTTC

D: NA
J: TRBJ1-2
V: TRBV6-1
size: many
CDR3: CASSGQKNYGYTF
DNA: TGTGCCAGCAGTGGTCAGAAGAACTATGGCTACACCTTC

D: NA
J: TRBJ1-2
V: TRBV4-1
size: NA
CDR3: CASSQDRAVGYGYTF
DNA: TGCGCCAGCAGCCAAGACAGGGCCGTCGGCTATGGCTACACCTTC

D: NA
J: TRBJ1-3
V: TRBV5-1
size: many
CDR3: CASSLLGITGNTIYF
DNA: TGCGCCAGCAGCTTACTAGGGATAACTGGAAACACCATATATTTT

D: NA
J: TRBJ2-2
V: TRBV7-2
size: NA
CDR3: CASSLALVTSSGELFF
DNA: TGTGCCAGCAGCTTAGCGCTTGTGACTAGTTCCGGGGAGCTGTTTTTT

D: TRBD1
J: TRBJ1-2
V: TRBV4-1
size: NA
CDR3: CASSQQTGTGYHYGYTF
DNA: TGCGCCAGCAGCCAGCAGACCGGGACAGGCTATCACTATGGCTACACCTTC

D: TRBD2
J: TRBJ2-5
V: TRBV18
size: many
CDR3: CASSPGLEETQYF
DNA: TGTGCCAGCAGCCCCGGACTAGAGGAGACCCAGTACTTC

D: TRBD2
J: TRBJ2-7
V: TRBV9
size: NA
CDR3: CASSVGESGSSYEQYF
DNA: TGTGCCAGCAGCGTAGGAGAGAGCGGGAGCTCCTACGAGCAGTACTTC

D: NA
J: TRBJ2-2
V: TRBV9
size: few
CDR3: CASSASRALSGELFF
DNA: TGTGCCAGCAGCGCTTCCCGGGCCCTTAGCGGGGAGCTGTTTTTT

D: NA
J: TRBJ1-5
V: TRBV12-3/TRBV12-4
size: many
CDR3: CATEGRTSNQPQHF
DNA: TGTGCCACCGAGGGACGGACTAGCAATCAGCCCCAGCATTTT

D: NA
J: TRBJ2-1
V: TRBV29-1
size: few
CDR3: CSVRDGSYNEQFF
DNA: TGCAGCGTTAGGGACGGCTCCTACAATGAGCAGTTCTTC

D: NA
J: TRBJ1-5
V: TRBV3-1
size: NA
CDR3: CASSTTQTGNQPQHF
DNA: TGTGCCAGCAGCACCACCCAAACAGGGAATCAGCCCCAGCATTTT

D: TRBD1
J: TRBJ2-2
V: TRBV5-1
size: NA
CDR3: CASSTGQGANTGELFF
DNA: TGCGCCAGCAGCACCGGACAGGGGGCGAACACCGGGGAGCTGTTTTTT

D: NA
J: TRBJ1-1
V: TRBV13
size: NA
CDR3: CASSPTGERVPTEAFF
DNA: TGTGCCAGCAGCCCCACGGGGGAGCGGGTCCCTACTGAAGCTTTCTTT

D: NA
J: TRBJ2-3
V: TRBV24-1
size: few
CDR3: CATSDLTGSTPEWDTQYF
DNA: TGTGCCACCAGTGATTTGACCGGGTCAACCCCTGAATGGGATACGCAGTATTTT

D: TRBD1
J: TRBJ2-7
V: TRBV6-1
size: NA
CDR3: CASSTTGFYEQYF
DNA: TGTGCCAGCAGTACGACAGGGTTCTACGAGCAGTACTTC

D: TRBD1
J: TRBJ1-2
V: TRBV7-2
size: few
CDR3: CASSLAGTGDDGYTF
DNA: TGTGCCAGCAGCTTAGCCGGGACAGGGGATGATGGCTACACCTTC

D: TRBD2
J: TRBJ2-1
V: TRBV3-1
size: NA
CDR3: CASSSLWGSGAAGQFF
DNA: TGTGCCAGCAGCTCATTATGGGGTAGCGGGGCCGCTGGGCAGTTCTTC

D: NA
J: TRBJ1-1
V: TRBV6-4
size: NA
CDR3: CASSDGLGTEAFF
DNA: TGTGCCAGCAGTGACGGGTTGGGCACTGAAGCTTTCTTT

D: NA
J: TRBJ1-1
V: TRBV6-2/TRBV6-3
size: few
CDR3: CASRTRAQVSTEAFF
DNA: TGTGCCAGCCGCACTCGGGCCCAAGTGTCCACTGAAGCTTTCTTT

D: NA
J: TRBJ1-1
V: TRBV7-8
size: many
CDR3: CASSFGRDTEAFF
DNA: TGTGCCAGCAGCTTTGGGAGGGACACTGAAGCTTTCTTT

D: NA
J: TRBJ1-1
V: TRBV7-9
size: many
CDR3: CASSLAQGMNTEAFF
DNA: TGTGCCAGCAGCTTAGCGCAGGGGATGAACACTGAAGCTTTCTTT

D: NA
J: TRBJ2-7
V: TRBV28
size: few
CDR3: CASSNYRPYEQYF
DNA: TGTGCCAGCAGTAACTACCGGCCCTACGAGCAGTACTTC

D: TRBD1
J: TRBJ2-4
V: TRBV7-9
size: NA
CDR3: CASSLAWDRVNIQYF
DNA: TGTGCCAGCAGCTTAGCCTGGGACAGGGTAAACATTCAGTACTTC

D: TRBD1
J: TRBJ1-2
V: TRBV6-5
size: NA
CDR3: CASSSGTGSDYTF
DNA: TGTGCCAGCAGTTCCGGGACAGGATCGGACTACACCTTC

D: NA
J: TRBJ2-2
V: TRBV6-2/TRBV6-3
size: NA
CDR3: CASRVLGNSPTGELFF
DNA: TGTGCCAGCAGAGTCCTAGGGAATTCTCCCACCGGGGAGCTGTTTTTT

D: TRBD1
J: TRBJ1-5
V: TRBV9
size: few
CDR3: CASSGPGQNQPQHF
DNA: TGTGCCAGCAGCGGACCGGGACAGAATCAGCCCCAGCATTTT

D: TRBD1
J: TRBJ2-1
V: TRBV20-1
size: many
CDR3: CSASGTVFRNEQFF
DNA: TGCAGTGCTTCCGGGACAGTCTTTCGAAATGAGCAGTTCTTC

D: NA
J: TRBJ2-5
V: TRBV12-3/TRBV12-4
size: few
CDR3: CASIPGWGETQYF
DNA: TGTGCCAGCATCCCCGGGTGGGGAGAGACCCAGTACTTC

D: TRBD2
J: TRBJ2-1
V: TRBV6-1
size: few
CDR3: CASSRRTSGGADEQFF
DNA: TGTGCCAGCAGTCGTCGGACTAGCGGGGGGGCCGATGAGCAGTTCTTC

D: NA
J: TRBJ2-1
V: TRBV20-1
size: few
CDR3: CSARDRAARTSSYNEQFF
DNA: TGCAGTGCTAGAGATCGGGCGGCACGGACCTCCTCCTACAATGAGCAGTTCTTC

D: NA
J: TRBJ2-1
V: TRBV30
size: NA
CDR3: CAWNMALNEQFF
DNA: TGTGCCTGGAATATGGCCCTTAATGAGCAGTTCTTC

D: TRBD1
J: TRBJ1-1
V: TRBV10-3
size: NA
CDR3: CAMTGDMNTEAFF
DNA: TGTGCCATGACAGGGGACATGAACACTGAAGCTTTCTTT

D: TRBD1
J: TRBJ2-7
V: TRBV20-1
size: NA
CDR3: CSARVGTAYEQYF
DNA: TGCAGTGCTAGAGTTGGGACAGCCTACGAGCAGTACTTC

D: NA
J: TRBJ2-7
V: TRBV6-6
size: NA
CDR3: CASSYSLARGQYF
DNA: TGTGCCAGCAGTTATTCGCTTGCCCGGGGGCAGTACTTC

D: TRBD1
J: TRBJ1-2
V: TRBV20-1
size: NA
CDR3: CSASSRGLTYGYTF
DNA: TGCAGTGCTAGTTCCAGGGGGCTAACCTATGGCTACACCTTC

D: NA
J: TRBJ1-1
V: TRBV6-5
size: NA
CDR3: CASSYAGKAFF
DNA: TGTGCCAGCAGTTACGCGGGGAAAGCTTTCTTT

D: NA
J: TRBJ2-1
V: TRBV29-1
size: NA
CDR3: CSVDGPNEQFF
DNA: TGCAGCGTTGACGGCCCGAATGAGCAGTTCTTC

D: NA
J: TRBJ1-1
V: TRBV4-3
size: few
CDR3: CASSQGSLPGGQSHTEAFF
DNA: TGCGCCAGCAGCCAAGGCTCTCTCCCGGGGGGGCAGTCCCACACTGAAGCTTTCTTT